This is a list of T cell receptor beta chains from one sample in a study of sequential checkpoint blockade in melanoma. Clones were read by immunoSEQ multiplex PCR, and TCRdb kept only the in-frame ones, dropping some. The repertoire holds 35,000 to 50,000 clones, with just over 85% as singletons. This specimen consisted of CD8+ T cells sorted from blood (inferred from file names), obtained from a patient given nivolumab and ipilimumab in sequence. These receptors came from a human donor with melanoma. Both conserved end residues are trimmed from each CDR3. Clone sizes are given selectively: once, few, many, or a class where the clone is expanded.

cdr3_aa: ASSNGITYNEQF
clone_size: .
v_call: TRBV28
j_call: TRBJ2-1

cdr3_aa: ASRLGLSYNEQF
clone_size: .
v_call: TRBV2
j_call: TRBJ2-1

cdr3_aa: SVFDNRGGYP
clone_size: .
v_call: TRBV29-1
j_call: TRBJ1-2

cdr3_aa: ASSLGIEYEQY
clone_size: once
v_call: TRBV7-9
j_call: TRBJ2-7

cdr3_aa: ASSQDRGATNEKLF
clone_size: .
v_call: TRBV4-3
j_call: TRBJ1-4

cdr3_aa: ASSDSAGGVETQY
clone_size: .
v_call: TRBV6-4
j_call: TRBJ2-5

cdr3_aa: ASSLGIAGLTDTQY
clone_size: .
v_call: TRBV7-3
j_call: TRBJ2-3

cdr3_aa: ASSQLRGGDTEAF
clone_size: .
v_call: TRBV27
j_call: TRBJ1-1

cdr3_aa: AWAAGQGYQPQH
clone_size: .
v_call: TRBV30
j_call: TRBJ1-5

cdr3_aa: ASSFGRGTYEQY
clone_size: few
v_call: TRBV27
j_call: TRBJ2-7

cdr3_aa: ASSGRGSEAF
clone_size: .
v_call: TRBV9
j_call: TRBJ1-1

cdr3_aa: ASSVGAGQAKNTEAF
clone_size: .
v_call: TRBV9
j_call: TRBJ1-1

cdr3_aa: ASSATQRISYNEQF
clone_size: once
v_call: TRBV9
j_call: TRBJ2-1

cdr3_aa: ASSLRGSLNEQY
clone_size: .
v_call: TRBV27
j_call: TRBJ2-7

cdr3_aa: ASSASSGSRTGELF
clone_size: .
v_call: TRBV9
j_call: TRBJ2-2

cdr3_aa: ASSYRGGGNQPQH
clone_size: .
v_call: TRBV4-1
j_call: TRBJ1-5

cdr3_aa: AWSAGNFDNEQF
clone_size: .
v_call: TRBV30
j_call: TRBJ2-1

cdr3_aa: ASSLGRGQSDEQY
clone_size: .
v_call: TRBV11-3
j_call: TRBJ2-7

cdr3_aa: ASSSRGGTGGRNTEAF
clone_size: .
v_call: TRBV5-1
j_call: TRBJ1-1

cdr3_aa: ASSQEARQETQY
clone_size: .
v_call: TRBV4-3
j_call: TRBJ2-5

cdr3_aa: ASSLGTYEQY
clone_size: .
v_call: TRBV5-6
j_call: .

cdr3_aa: ASSITGTAGTGELF
clone_size: .
v_call: TRBV19
j_call: TRBJ2-2

cdr3_aa: ASSRDRQTATNEKLF
clone_size: once
v_call: TRBV23-1
j_call: TRBJ1-4

cdr3_aa: ASSWGSDEQF
clone_size: once
v_call: TRBV27
j_call: TRBJ2-1

cdr3_aa: AISALAGGSGANVLT
clone_size: .
v_call: TRBV10-3
j_call: TRBJ2-6

cdr3_aa: ARSDGTSGSRDNEQF
clone_size: .
v_call: TRBV5-3
j_call: TRBJ2-1

cdr3_aa: ASSQDPGGYTEAF
clone_size: .
v_call: TRBV4-2
j_call: TRBJ1-1

cdr3_aa: ASSQDNRAAYNEQF
clone_size: once
v_call: TRBV4-1
j_call: TRBJ2-1

cdr3_aa: ASSYGTGLDTQY
clone_size: .
v_call: TRBV7-2
j_call: TRBJ2-3

cdr3_aa: ASSLYRDNEQF
clone_size: few
v_call: TRBV19
j_call: TRBJ2-1

cdr3_aa: SVTLWGQGADTQY
clone_size: .
v_call: TRBV29-1
j_call: TRBJ2-3

cdr3_aa: ASSETSGRGNEQF
clone_size: .
v_call: TRBV25-1
j_call: TRBJ2-1

cdr3_aa: ASSDQASGWPYNEQF
clone_size: .
v_call: TRBV25-1
j_call: TRBJ2-1

cdr3_aa: ASSLERGAKNIQY
clone_size: once
v_call: TRBV5-4
j_call: TRBJ2-4

cdr3_aa: ASSMGQGYEQY
clone_size: .
v_call: TRBV19
j_call: TRBJ2-7

cdr3_aa: ASRGLYSGNQPQH
clone_size: .
v_call: TRBV27
j_call: TRBJ1-5

cdr3_aa: ASSPSRGWVETQY
clone_size: .
v_call: TRBV6-5
j_call: TRBJ2-5

cdr3_aa: ASRSVDRPNYGYT
clone_size: .
v_call: TRBV6-1
j_call: TRBJ1-2

cdr3_aa: ASSYASGPSYEQY
clone_size: once
v_call: TRBV7-6
j_call: TRBJ2-7

cdr3_aa: ASSLVRVGTDTQY
clone_size: .
v_call: TRBV7-9
j_call: TRBJ2-3

cdr3_aa: ASSLRDNSYNEQF
clone_size: .
v_call: TRBV9
j_call: TRBJ2-1

cdr3_aa: ASSPVLGLGLYEQY
clone_size: .
v_call: TRBV5-6
j_call: TRBJ2-7

cdr3_aa: ASSIASRGYYGYT
clone_size: .
v_call: TRBV19
j_call: TRBJ1-2

cdr3_aa: ASSPGLASNEQF
clone_size: .
v_call: TRBV27
j_call: TRBJ2-1

cdr3_aa: ASRPPGQGLEAF
clone_size: .
v_call: TRBV7-9
j_call: TRBJ1-1

cdr3_aa: ASSLGAGFSYNEQF
clone_size: .
v_call: TRBV7-3
j_call: TRBJ2-1

cdr3_aa: ASKSGRVNEQF
clone_size: once
v_call: TRBV19
j_call: TRBJ2-1

cdr3_aa: ASSEGTSRLPLEQY
clone_size: .
v_call: TRBV2
j_call: TRBJ2-7

cdr3_aa: ASNPMEGGWSTDTQY
clone_size: .
v_call: TRBV2
j_call: TRBJ2-3

cdr3_aa: ASSTPGERNPYEQY
clone_size: .
v_call: TRBV13
j_call: TRBJ2-7

cdr3_aa: ASSFVLGEQF
clone_size: .
v_call: TRBV7-8
j_call: TRBJ2-1

cdr3_aa: ASSSGAGELF
clone_size: once
v_call: TRBV19
j_call: TRBJ2-2

cdr3_aa: SVLGDTQY
clone_size: .
v_call: TRBV29-1
j_call: TRBJ2-3

cdr3_aa: ANSREGNSPLH
clone_size: .
v_call: TRBV2
j_call: TRBJ1-6

cdr3_aa: ASGLLAGSLNEQF
clone_size: .
v_call: TRBV12-5
j_call: TRBJ2-1

cdr3_aa: ASSDGRGPFQPQH
clone_size: .
v_call: TRBV6-1
j_call: TRBJ1-5

cdr3_aa: ASSPSLNTEAF
clone_size: .
v_call: TRBV6-6
j_call: TRBJ1-1